This entry lists 24 T cell receptor beta chains sequenced from one sample in a study of cytotoxic CD8 clonotypes in ibrutinib-treated CLL. Repertoires were generated with immunoSEQ multiplex PCR, while TCRdb's copy carries only in-frame clones and drops some. This sample has 200,000 to 250,000 clones, with under 75% found just once. This specimen was PBMCs, taken after 24 months of ibrutinib treatment. All receptors derive from a human donor with chronic lymphocytic leukemia.

The rearrangement links TRBV27 to TRBJ1-5; a weak D match, TRBD1 (5 bases). The CDR3 sequence is 14 residues long. CDR1 MNHEY and CDR2 SMNVEV come from the germline V gene (reference sequence). V was cut by 2 bases and J by 5 bases, with 10 bases left in between. This chain's CDR3 is CASSLRGDDQPQHF. As DNA, the CDR3 is TGTGCCAGCAGTTTACGAGGGGACGATCAGCCCCAGCATTTT.

The chain couples TRBV12-5 to TRBJ2-7; no definite D call. CDR3 length: 12 residues. The V gene's germline CDR1 is LGHNT and CDR2 FRNRAP. The V and J ends lost 7 bases and 3 bases respectively, with 10 bases between them. CDR3 DNA sequence: TGTGCTAGTGAAGACGGTTTCTACGAGCAGTACTTC. It specifies CASEDGFYEQYF.

CDR3 in DNA: TGCAGCGTTGAAGATCTGGACTATGGCTACACCTTC. Its protein product is CSVEDLDYGYTF. This chain links TRBV29-1 with TRBJ1-2; D call uncertain. The CDR3 has 12 residues. V was shortened by 0 bases and J by 3 bases, with 5 bases between the two germline ends. Germline V gene lookup returns CDR1 SQVTM and CDR2 ANQGSEA. The variable domain in full, completed from reference TRBV29-1 and TRBJ1-2, reads SAVISQKPSRDICQRGTSLTIQCQVDSQVTMMFWYRQQPGQSLTLIATANQGSEATYESGFVIDKFPISRPNLTFSTLTVSNMSPEDSSIYLCSVEDLDYGYTFGSGTRLTVV.

The chain uses TRBV10-3 and TRBJ2-5; tentatively, D is TRBD1 (6 bases). The V end was cut by 8 bases, the J end by 0 bases, with 10 bases between. Germline CDR1 is ENHRY and CDR2 is SYGVKD. The CDR3 extends over 13 amino acids. This CDR3 is CAIGQNDQETQYF. For the CDR3, the DNA is TGTGCCATCGGACAGAACGACCAAGAGACCCAGTACTTC.

The chain links TRBV10-3 to TRBJ1-2; D gene unclear. The CDR3 runs 14 residues. Trimming pared 2 bases from V and 7 bases from J, leaving 14 bases between. Germline values: CDR1 ENHRY, CDR2 SYGVKD. The CDR3 DNA reads TGTGCCATCAGTGAGAATATGAGGGATCCTGGCTACACCTTC. It codes for CAISENMRDPGYTF.

The chain is built from TRBV28 and TRBJ1-6, with D perhaps TRBD1 (5 bases). The CDR3 is made up of 15 amino acids. Germline values: CDR1 MDHEN, CDR2 SYDVKM. V lost 5 bases and J 9 bases, leaving 17 bases between the germline ends. In nucleotides, the CDR3 is TGTGCCAGCAGTGAAATAAAGCGAGGGGTTTCACCCCTCCACTTT. This gives the protein CASSEIKRGVSPLHF.

The chain recombines TRBV10-3 with TRBJ1-1; 9 bases map to TRBD1. The CDR3 sequence is 14 residues long. Losses at the gene ends were 5 bases for V and 4 bases for J; bases not matched to a gene: 5. Germline loops: CDR1 ENHRY, CDR2 SYGVKD. The CDR3 sequence: CAISTGGAGTEAFF. The CDR3 DNA reads TGTGCCATCAGTACAGGGGGCGCGGGCACTGAAGCTTTCTTT.

This chain links TRBV19 with TRBJ2-7; D is unclear. The germline CDR1 and CDR2 sequences are LNHDA and SQIVND (reference sequence). V gave up 0 bases and J gave up 2 bases, with 11 bases separating them. This CDR3 is built from 15 residues. CDR3 amino acids: CASSIDRAGPYEQYF. As DNA, the CDR3 is TGTGCCAGTAGTATAGATCGGGCCGGGCCCTACGAGCAGTACTTC.

The V and J genes are TRBV27 and TRBJ2-3, with D possibly being TRBD2 (5 bases). The germline V gene encodes CDR1 MNHEY and CDR2 SMNVEV (reference sequence). CDR3 size: 15 residues. The V gene lost 3 bases and the J gene lost 2 bases, with 12 bases spanning the gap. The CDR3 bases are TGTGCCAGCAGTTTCGTGAGGGCCTCCACAGATACGCAGTATTTT. Amino acid sequence: CASSFVRASTDTQYF.

As DNA, the CDR3 is TGTGCCAGCGGAGTCTATACGCAGTATTTT. It codes for CASGVYTQYF. The chain employs TRBV28 and TRBJ2-3; D is unresolved. Trimming took off 8 bases at V and 7 bases at J, with 7 bases between the two ends. The CDR3 totals 10 residues. Germline V lookup: CDR1 MDHEN, CDR2 SYDVKM.

The rearrangement joins TRBV30 to TRBJ1-1; D remains ambiguous. The CDR3 is made up of 13 amino acids. Germline V gene lookup returns CDR1 GTSNPN and CDR2 SVGIG (reference sequence). V lost 2 bases and J 2 bases, leaving 9 bases between the germline ends. CDR3 nucleotides: TGTGCCTGGAGTAGTAGGCGAAACACTGAAGCTTTCTTT. Translation gives CAWSSRRNTEAFF.

This chain links TRBV7-3 with TRBJ2-1; D is ambiguous. The germline V gene has CDR1 SGHTA and CDR2 FQGTGA. This CDR3 region has 15 residues. Trimming took 0 bases from V and 5 from J, leaving 11 bases between them. This chain's CDR3 is CASSLTNGRHNEQFF. CDR3 DNA sequence: TGTGCCAGCAGCTTAACTAACGGGCGACACAATGAGCAGTTCTTC.

V gene TRBV11-3 combines with J gene TRBJ2-3; D call uncertain. Deletions cut 5 bases from V and 8 bases from J, with 14 bases between. This CDR3 has 13 amino acids. Germline V gene lookup returns CDR1 SGHNT and CDR2 YENEEA. In DNA form, the CDR3 reads TGTGCCAGCAGCCCGGCCAAATGGGGTACGCAGTATTTT. Translated: CASSPAKWGTQYF.

This clone was detected only a few times. The chain employs TRBV19 and TRBJ1-5, with 7 bases identical to TRBD1. The CDR3 runs to 13 residues. The germline V gene has CDR1 LNHDA and CDR2 SQIVND (reference sequence). Losses at the gene ends were 7 bases for V and 2 bases for J; bases not matched to a gene: 2. The CDR3 nucleotides are TGTGCCAGTAATACAGGGGGCAATCAGCCCCAGCATTTT. It translates to CASNTGGNQPQHF.

This clone occurred once. This chain uses TRBV6-6 with TRBJ2-3; D gene unclear. The CDR3 is made up of 11 amino acids. CDR1 MNHNY and CDR2 SVGAGI come from the germline V gene (reference sequence). V was shortened by 9 bases and J by 4 bases, with 8 bases between the two germline ends. The CDR3 DNA is TGTGCCAGTACCAGCCCAGATACGCAGTATTTT. It yields the protein CASTSPDTQYF.

J is TRBJ2-7 and V is TRBV27, with D perhaps matching TRBD1 or TRBD2 (5 bases each). Germline V gene data show CDR1 as MNHEY and CDR2 as SMNVEV (reference sequence). V lost 4 bases, J lost 4 bases, and 17 bases lay in between. The CDR3 runs to 15 residues. The CDR3 loop is CASSWILGDAYEQYF. The CDR3 DNA follows: TGTGCCAGCAGTTGGATCTTGGGGGATGCTTACGAGCAGTACTTC.

The rearrangement joins TRBV10-3 to TRBJ2-6; D is undetermined. Looked up from germline, CDR1 is ENHRY and CDR2 is SYGVKD. The CDR3 runs to 15 residues. The V end lost 1 base, the J end lost 4 bases, and 8 bases lay between the germline ends. This chain's CDR3 is CAISELSDGANVLTF. In DNA, the CDR3 is TGTGCCATCAGTGAGTTGTCTGACGGGGCCAACGTCCTGACTTTC.

The chain couples TRBV6-5 to TRBJ2-7; D is perhaps TRBD1 or TRBD2 (5 bases each). V was trimmed by 0 bases and J by 6 bases, leaving 9 bases between them. Germline V gene lookup returns CDR1 MNHEY and CDR2 SVGAGI. This CDR3 has 13 residues. The CDR3 DNA sequence: TGTGCCAGCAGTTACTCGTGGGGGTCCGAGCAGTACTTC. It translates to CASSYSWGSEQYF.

The chain links TRBV12-5 to TRBJ2-7; unclear D gene. From germline, CDR1 is LGHNT and CDR2 FRNRAP. The CDR3 has 11 residues. Trimming took off 1 base at V and 7 bases at J, with 5 bases between the two ends. CDR3 sequence: CASGLGLEQYF. The CDR3 DNA follows: TGTGCTAGTGGTTTGGGCCTGGAGCAGTACTTC.

This clone was counted between two and nine times. The CDR3 protein is CASSLSSGNEQFF. DNA for the CDR3: TGTGCCAGCAGCTTGTCGTCGGGTAATGAGCAGTTCTTC. The chain recombines TRBV5-5 with TRBJ2-1; D is undetermined. The germline gives CDR1 SGHKS, CDR2 YYEKEE (reference sequence). Trimming pared 1 base from V and 7 bases from J, leaving 9 bases between. This CDR3 has 13 residues.

V usage is TRBV4-1 and J usage is TRBJ2-3; possibly TRBD1 for D (6 bases). The CDR3 sequence is 18 residues long. Germline V gene data show CDR1 as MGHRA and CDR2 as YSYEKL. Trimming shortened V by 0 bases and J by 0 bases, and 16 bases separated the two germline ends. In DNA form, the CDR3 reads TGCGCCAGCAGCCAAGATGTCCGGGACATGGGGAGCACAGATACGCAGTATTTT. This encodes CASSQDVRDMGSTDTQYF.

This sequence joins TRBV5-1 and TRBJ2-1, with D perhaps TRBD1 (6 bases). The CDR3 spans 14 residues. With 0 bases removed from V and 7 bases from J, the gap between germline ends came to 11 bases. CDR1 is SGHRS, CDR2 YFSETQ, per germline. CDR3 loop: CASSLGRGGNEQFF. CDR3 DNA: TGCGCCAGCAGCTTGGGCAGGGGCGGTAATGAGCAGTTCTTC.

This chain joins TRBV29-1 and TRBJ1-1; possible D gene TRBD1, 6 bases. Per the germline V gene, CDR1 is SQVTM and CDR2 is ANQGSEA. The germline V and J ends were trimmed by 5 bases and 3 bases, with 10 bases remaining between them. The CDR3 has 12 residues. The CDR3 DNA is TGCAGCGTTCGGAGGGGGGACACTGAAGCTTTCTTT. It specifies CSVRRGDTEAFF.

The chain has TRBV30 and TRBJ1-4; no firm D call. Germline values: CDR1 GTSNPN, CDR2 SVGIG (reference sequence). This CDR3 spans 12 amino acids. V gave up 4 bases and J gave up 6 bases, with 9 bases separating them. The DNA of the CDR3 is TGTGCCTGGATAGGGAGTGATGAAAAACTGTTTTTT. Translated, it gives CAWIGSDEKLFF.